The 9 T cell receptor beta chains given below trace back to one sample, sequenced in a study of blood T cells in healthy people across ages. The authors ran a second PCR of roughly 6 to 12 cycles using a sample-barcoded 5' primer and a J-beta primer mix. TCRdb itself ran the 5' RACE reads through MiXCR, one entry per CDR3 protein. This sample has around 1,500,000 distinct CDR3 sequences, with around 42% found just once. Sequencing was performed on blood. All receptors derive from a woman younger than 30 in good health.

CDR3 DNA sequence: TGTGCCAGCTTCGGGACTCCCACAGATACGCAGTATTTT. Its protein is CASFGTPTDTQYF. V and J are TRBV2 and TRBJ2-3; perhaps TRBD2 as D (6 bases). The CDR3 runs 13 residues. Trimming cost V 8 bases and J 2 bases, with 11 bases left between them. CDR1 and CDR2 (germline): SNHLY, FYNNEI.

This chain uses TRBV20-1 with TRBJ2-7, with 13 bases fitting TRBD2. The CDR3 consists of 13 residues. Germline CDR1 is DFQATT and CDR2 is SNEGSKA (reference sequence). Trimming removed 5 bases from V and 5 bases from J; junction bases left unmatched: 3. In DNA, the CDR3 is TGCAGTGCTTGGACTAGCGGGAGCAACGAGCAGTACTTC. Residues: CSAWTSGSNEQYF.

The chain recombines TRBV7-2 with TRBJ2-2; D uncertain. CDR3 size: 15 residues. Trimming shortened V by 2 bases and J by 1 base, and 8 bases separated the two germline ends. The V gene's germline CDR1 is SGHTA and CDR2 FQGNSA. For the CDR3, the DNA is TGTGCCAGCAGCTTATTCCTAGAGAACACCGGGGAGCTGTTTTTT. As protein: CASSLFLENTGELFF.

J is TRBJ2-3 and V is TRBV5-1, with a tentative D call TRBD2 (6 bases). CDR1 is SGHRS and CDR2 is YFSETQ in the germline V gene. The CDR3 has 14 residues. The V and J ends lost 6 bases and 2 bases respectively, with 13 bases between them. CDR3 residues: CASTYRDSTDTQYF. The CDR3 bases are TGCGCCAGCACCTACCGGGACTCCACAGATACGCAGTATTTT. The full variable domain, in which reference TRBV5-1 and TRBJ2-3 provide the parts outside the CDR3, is KAGVTQTPRYLIKTRGQQVTLSCSPISGHRSVSWYQQTPGQGLQFLFEYFSETQRNKGNFPGRFSGRQFSNSRSEMNVSTLELGDSALYLCASTYRDSTDTQYFGPGTRLTVL.

The CDR3 coding sequence is TGTGCCAGCAGGAGTCTTAGGACGGCGAACACCGGGGAGCTGTTTTTT. It codes for CASRSLRTANTGELFF. The chain uses TRBV6-2 or TRBV6-3 and TRBJ2-2; D unclear. V gave up 6 bases and J gave up 0 bases, with 14 bases separating them. The germline CDR1 and CDR2 sequences are MNHEY and SVGEGT. CDR3 size: 16 residues.

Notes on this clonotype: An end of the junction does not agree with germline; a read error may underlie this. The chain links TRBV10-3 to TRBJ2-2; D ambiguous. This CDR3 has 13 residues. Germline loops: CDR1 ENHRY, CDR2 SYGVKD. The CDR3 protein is CASSESTKGELFF. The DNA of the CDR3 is TGTGCCAGCAGTGAGTCGACGAAGGGGGAGCTGTTTTTT.

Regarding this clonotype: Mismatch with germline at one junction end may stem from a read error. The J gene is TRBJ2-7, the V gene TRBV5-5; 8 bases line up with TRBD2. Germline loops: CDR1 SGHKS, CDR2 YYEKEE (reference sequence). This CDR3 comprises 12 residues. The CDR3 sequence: CVSSLGLDEQYF. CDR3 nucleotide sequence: TGTGTCAGCAGCTTGGGACTAGACGAGCAGTACTTC.

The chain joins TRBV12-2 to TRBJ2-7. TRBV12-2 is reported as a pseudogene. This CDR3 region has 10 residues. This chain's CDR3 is CASRSTVQYF. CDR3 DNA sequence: TGTGCAAGTCGCTCCACGGTGCAGTACTTC.

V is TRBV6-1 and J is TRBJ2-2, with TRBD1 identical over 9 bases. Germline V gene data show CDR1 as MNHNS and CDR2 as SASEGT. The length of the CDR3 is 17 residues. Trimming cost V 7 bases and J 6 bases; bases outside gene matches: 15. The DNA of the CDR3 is TGTGCCAGCAAACGGACAGGGGCACCATCCCGGGCCGGGGAGCTGTTTTTT. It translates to CASKRTGAPSRAGELFF.